Detailed here is one T cell receptor beta chain. Its antigen remains unidentified. TCRdb re-called the 5' RACE reads with MiXCR, one entry per CDR3 protein. The sample records around 450,000 distinct CDR3 sequences, about 25% being singletons. These data are taken from a study of CD8 T cells in ankylosing spondylitis. Study conclusions and caveats: In ankylosing spondylitis patients, matched synovial fluid reportedly showed significant enrichment of disease-linked clones. Roughly eight highly homologous variants made up a TCR beta motif that seemed to typify ankylosing spondylitis blood.

The receptor's source is a male donor with ankylosing spondylitis. The source material was blood, either unsorted or a sorted T cell fraction (not recorded which).

The CDR3 coding sequence is TGTGCCAGCAGCCCAAGAGAGGTACGCACTGAAGCTTTCTTT. This translates into CASSPREVRTEAFF. The J gene is TRBJ1-1, the V gene TRBV3-1; no definite D call. Germline V gene sequence: CDR1 LGHDT, CDR2 YNNKEL (reference sequence). The CDR3 runs 14 residues. Trimming removed 4 bases from V and 4 bases from J, with 13 bases in between.